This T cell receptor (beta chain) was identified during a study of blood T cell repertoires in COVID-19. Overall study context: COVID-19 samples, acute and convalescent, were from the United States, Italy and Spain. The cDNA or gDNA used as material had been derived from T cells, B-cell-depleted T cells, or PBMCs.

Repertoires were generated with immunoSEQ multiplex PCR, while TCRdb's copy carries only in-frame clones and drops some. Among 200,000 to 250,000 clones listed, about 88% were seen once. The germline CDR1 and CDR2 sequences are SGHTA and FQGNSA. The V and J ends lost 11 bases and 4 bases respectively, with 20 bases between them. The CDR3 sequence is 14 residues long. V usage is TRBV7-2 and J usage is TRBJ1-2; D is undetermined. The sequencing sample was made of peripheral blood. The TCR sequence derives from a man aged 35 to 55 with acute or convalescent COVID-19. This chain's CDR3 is CAGKSDRRGYGYTF. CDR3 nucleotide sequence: TGTGCCGGAAAATCGGACCGGCGGGGCTATGGCTACACCTTC.